These 8 T cell receptor beta chains were all obtained from the same sample, sequenced in a study of siplizumab effects on memory and regulatory T cells (dated by TCRdb to between 2019 and 2020). Antigens of these TCRs are unknown. The protocol used for the library was the immunoSEQ multiplex PCR assay. Here the immuneACCESS table is served through TCRdb, limited to in-frame sequences with V and J called. Missing clones are a known gap in these copies; in checked studies unresolved V genes cover under half, and the rest lacks a known reason. For this sample there are fewer than 25,000 clones; approximately 44% appear just once. The ten largest clones add up to under 7% of the sample. Mixed lymphocyte reaction cells were cocultured at 37°C for more than five days. The specimen was CFSE-low (dividing) CD4+ T cells sorted from an allogeneic mixed lymphocyte reaction. These receptors all come from a human donor in good health; the cells came from an allogeneic mixed lymphocyte reaction. Some clones in this sample may be carry-over from other donors' samples.

The chain employs TRBV28 and TRBJ2-7; 10 nucleotides align to TRBD2. The J segment lost 3 bases and the V segment lost 7 bases, leaving 3 bases of the junction unmatched. From germline, CDR1 is MDHEN and CDR2 SYDVKM. The CDR3 totals 13 residues. CDR3 protein: CASIPSGSYEQYF. The DNA of the CDR3 is TGTGCCAGCATTCCTAGCGGGAGCTACGAGCAGTACTTC. Supplemented by reference TRBV28 and TRBJ2-7, the full variable domain reads DVKVTQSSRYLVKRTGEKVFLECVQDMDHENMFWYRQDPGLGLRLIYFSYDVKMKEKGDIPEGYSVSREKKERFSLILESASTNQTSMYLCASIPSGSYEQYFGPGTRLTVT.

This clone is labeled medium-sized. This sequence joins TRBV7-9 and TRBJ2-3, with TRBD2 matching 14 bases. The CDR3 has 16 residues. Looked up from germline, CDR1 is SEHNR and CDR2 is FQNEAQ (reference sequence). V trimming: 5 bases; J trimming: 4 bases; junction bases outside the gene matches: 5. The CDR3 DNA reads as TGTGCCAGCAGCATCCGACTAGCGGGAGGGCCAGATACGCAGTATTTT. It is translated as CASSIRLAGGPDTQYF.

As concerns this clone: A junction boundary mismatches the germline segment, possibly from a read error. This chain links TRBV5-3 with TRBJ2-7; the D gene is possibly TRBD1 (6 bases). TRBV5-3 is filed as an ORF, its function uncertain. The CDR3 spans 13 residues. The CDR3 is CASSYDRIYEQYF. CDR3 bases: TGTGCCAGCAGCTACGACAGGATCTACGAGCAGTACTTC.

This clone was observed a few times. The chain couples TRBV7-2 to TRBJ2-7; D remains ambiguous. Trimming cost V 2 bases and J 4 bases, with 6 bases left between them. This CDR3 contains 12 residues. Per germline, CDR1 SGHTA and CDR2 FQGNSA. This chain's CDR3 is CASSLSRYEQYF. Written as DNA, the CDR3 is TGTGCCAGCAGCTTATCCCGTTACGAGCAGTACTTC. Together with reference TRBV7-2 and TRBJ2-7, the CDR3 gives the full variable domain: GAGVSQSPSNKVTEKGKDVELRCDPISGHTALYWYRQSLGQGLEFLIYFQGNSAPDKSGLPSDRFSAERTGGSVSTLTIQRTQQEDSAVYLCASSLSRYEQYFGPGTRLTVT.

This clone has a handful of counts. The V gene is TRBV10-3, the J gene TRBJ2-3; 7 bases align to TRBD2. V was pared by 4 bases and J by 4 bases, with 8 bases of the junction left unmatched. Germline V gene lookup returns CDR1 ENHRY and CDR2 SYGVKD. The CDR3 runs to 15 residues. CDR3 region: CAISGASGGADTQYF. DNA of the CDR3: TGTGCCATCAGTGGGGCTAGCGGAGGTGCAGATACGCAGTATTTT.

J is TRBJ2-3 and V is TRBV29-1; D is ambiguous. Deletions cut 3 bases from V and 0 bases from J, with 7 bases between. The CDR3 is made up of 13 amino acids. Germline CDR1 and CDR2: SQVTM and ANQGSEA. The CDR3 DNA sequence: TGCAGCGTTGAGTTATCTAGCACAGATACGCAGTATTTT. Translated, it gives CSVELSSTDTQYF.

This clone was seen only a few times. V gene TRBV6-1 combines with J gene TRBJ1-4; TRBD1 might be the D (5 bases). Germline V CDR1 and CDR2: MNHNS, SASEGT. The V gene lost 0 bases and the J gene lost 14 bases, with 10 bases spanning the gap. This CDR3 contains 12 residues. CDR3 protein: CASSEADTKLFF. DNA for the CDR3: TGTGCCAGCAGTGAAGCGGACACGAAGCTGTTTTTT.

This clone showed up just a few times. The CDR3 loop reads CASSEFEDQPQHF. CDR3 nucleotides: TGTGCCAGCAGTGAATTCGAGGATCAGCCCCAGCATTTT. The genes are TRBV2 and TRBJ1-5; D is uncertain. This CDR3 is built from 13 residues. Germline V gives CDR1 SNHLY, CDR2 FYNNEI. Trimming pared 2 bases from V and 5 bases from J, leaving 7 bases between.